This T cell receptor (beta chain) appears in the sequencing data of a study of blood T cell repertoires in COVID-19 (dated by TCRdb to 2020 to 2022). Turning to the overall study: Samples covering the acute and convalescent phases of COVID-19 were provided by collaborators in the United States, Italy and Spain. The prospective study material was composed of cDNA or gDNA derived from T cells, B-cell-depleted T cells, or PBMCs. Subjects who had been exposed to COVID-19, were actively infected with it, or had recovered from it provided the deeply sampled blood TCRbeta repertoires that made up the dataset. The repertoires were released in a freely available public database meant as a resource for research on the immune response to SARS-CoV-2. The samples were drawn from the first 160 participants of the ongoing ImmuneRACE study and from 950 to 1,500 subjects provided by 6 global collaborators. Nearly every sample came with metadata listing a de-identified subject ID, COVID-19 status, age in years and sex. Where available, HLA class I and class II types were taken from metadata supplied by the sample provider and were not determined by assay-based typing. Results and caveats for the whole study, not just this receptor: The amount of clinical and demographic metadata varied by source and participant and was provided uncurated.

Concerning this clone itself: The antigen it recognizes is unknown. Base-call qualities are not available, and no considerably larger clone is one nucleotide away.

Reading the germline V gene gives CDR1 SGHTA and CDR2 FQGNSA. The CDR3 runs 16 residues from the cysteine to the phenylalanine. CDR3 DNA is the only sequence kept; it has 48 bases, read in frame from the first base. Trimmed from V: 0 bases; trimmed from J: 5 bases; junction bases lacking a gene match: 3. TCRbeta CDR3 regions were amplified from genomic DNA by means of the immunoSEQ Assay, a bias-controlled multiplex PCR. The authors' pipeline ran thus. The number of nucleated cells in each sample was estimated by amplification of reference gene primers within the assay. To quantify the absolute abundance of each unique TCRbeta CDR3 rearrangement, sequence reads were collapsed and filtered. For each sample, productive Simpson clonality was calculated as the square root of Simpson's diversity index across productive rearrangements. Held by TCRdb, this immuneACCESS table contains in-frame sequences only and omits some clones. Under half of the omission traces to an unresolved V gene where checked; the cause of the rest is unknown. V and J calls and clone size come straight from that table; D and trimming were deduced from the DNA. A total of 400,000 to 550,000 clones appear in this sample, around nine tenths of them only once. The top ten constitute about 2% of the sample.

Participants in the prospective study were enrolled through a virtual design, were aged roughly 18 to 100 years, and lived in some 24 United States geographic areas. To assign participants to cohorts, the prospective study relied on clinical history that participants themselves reported in a screening survey and a study questionnaire. In the prospective study, mobile phlebotomists collected whole blood, serum and a nasopharyngeal or oropharyngeal swab from each participant. Prospective study participants could optionally give additional blood draws and questionnaires over an approximately 2-month period. Before DNA extraction, blood samples from the prospective study were shipped at room temperature or frozen.

The sequenced sample consisted of PBMCs or T cells enriched from blood (not recorded which). This chain joins TRBV7-2 to TRBJ2-1, and 11 junction bases match TRBD1. The sequence came from a woman aged 18-35 years with acute COVID-19. The bases are TGTGCCAGCAGCTTAGCGGGACAGGGGGTCCACAATGAGCAGTTCTTC. It is translated as CASSLAGQGVHNEQFF. Where the CDR3 stops, the reference TRBV7-2 and TRBJ2-1 genes take over; the full variable domain is GAGVSQSPSNKVTEKGKDVELRCDPISGHTALYWYRQSLGQGLEFLIYFQGNSAPDKSGLPSDRFSAERTGGSVSTLTIQRTQQEDSAVYLCASSLAGQGVHNEQFFGPGTRLTVL.